A selection of T cell receptor beta chains follows, all from one sample in a study of cytomegalovirus exposure and HLA in healthy donors. Sequencing used immunoSEQ multiplex PCR; TCRdb keeps in-frame clones, though not all of them. The sample carries over 200,000 clones, approximately 80% recorded once. The specimen was PBMCs. The receptors were sampled from a woman in her twenties or thirties in good health and CMV-seropositive. CDR3s include the opening cysteine and the closing phenylalanine or tryptophan. A D gene is named only where the DNA matches it firmly. Clone size is shown for a subset of rows, as once, few, many or a class of expanded clone.

J: TRBJ1-2; size: -; V: TRBV14; D: -; CDR3: CASSARRVGYGYTF; DNA: TGTGCCAGCAGCGCTCGGCGGGTAGGCTATGGCTACACCTTC
J: TRBJ2-1; size: -; V: TRBV4-1; D: TRBD2; CDR3: CASSQVLLAAWSHEQFF; DNA: TGCGCCAGCAGCCAAGTGTTACTAGCGGCCTGGTCCCATGAGCAGTTCTTC
J: TRBJ1-5; size: -; V: TRBV28; D: -; CDR3: CASSYMRGVPSNQPQHF; DNA: TGTGCCAGCAGTTATATGCGGGGGGTCCCGAGCAATCAGCCCCAGCATTTT
J: TRBJ2-1; size: -; V: TRBV9; D: -; CDR3: CASSVFKGGEQFF; DNA: TGTGCCAGCAGCGTATTCAAAGGTGGTGAGCAGTTCTTC
J: TRBJ2-3; size: -; V: TRBV5-6; D: -; CDR3: CASSPSYTDTQYF; DNA: TGTGCCAGCAGCCCCTCTTACACAGATACGCAGTATTTT
J: TRBJ2-7; size: -; V: TRBV30; D: -; CDR3: CAWSVPQGYEQYF; DNA: TGTGCCTGGAGTGTTCCTCAGGGTTACGAGCAGTACTTC
J: TRBJ2-7; size: -; V: TRBV6-6; D: TRBD1; CDR3: CASRTGTDYEQYF; DNA: TGTGCCAGCAGAACCGGGACAGACTACGAGCAGTACTTC
J: TRBJ1-2; size: once; V: TRBV27; D: -; CDR3: CASSLRWSGPPNYGYTF; DNA: TGTGCCAGCAGCCTCAGGTGGAGCGGCCCCCCTAACTATGGCTACACCTTC
J: TRBJ2-7; size: -; V: TRBV4-1; D: TRBD2; CDR3: CASSQDGLAGAYEQYF; DNA: TGCGCCAGCAGCCAAGATGGACTAGCGGGGGCCTACGAGCAGTACTTC
J: TRBJ2-7; size: -; V: TRBV6-6; D: -; CDR3: CASSYSGVEQYF; DNA: TGTGCCAGCAGTTACTCCGGTGTCGAGCAGTACTTC
J: TRBJ2-1; size: -; V: TRBV5-1; D: TRBD2; CDR3: CASSLPGLAVF; DNA: TGCGCCAGCAGCTTACCGGGACTAGCAGTCTTC
J: TRBJ1-2; size: few; V: TRBV5-8; D: -; CDR3: CASSLRGGEQGYTF; DNA: TGTGCCAGCAGCCTACGAGGCGGGGAACAGGGCTACACCTTC
J: TRBJ2-3; size: -; V: TRBV9; D: -; CDR3: CASSEQASTDTQYF; DNA: TGTGCCAGCAGCGAACAGGCTAGCACAGATACGCAGTATTTT
J: TRBJ2-3; size: -; V: TRBV30; D: TRBD2; CDR3: CAWSVGRGTDTQYF; DNA: TGTGCCTGGAGTGTCGGGAGGGGGACAGATACGCAGTATTTT
J: TRBJ2-7; size: few; V: TRBV2; D: -; CDR3: CASSDQRGYEQYF; DNA: TGTGCCAGCAGTGATCAGCGAGGCTACGAGCAGTACTTC
J: TRBJ1-5; size: -; V: TRBV5-1; D: -; CDR3: CASSLDLGGQPQHF; DNA: TGCGCCAGCAGCTTGGATTTAGGAGGGCAGCCCCAGCATTTT
J: TRBJ2-7; size: few; V: TRBV4-1; D: -; CDR3: CASSQFLGVISAYEQYF; DNA: TGCGCCAGCAGCCAATTCCTAGGGGTGATCAGCGCTTACGAGCAGTACTTC